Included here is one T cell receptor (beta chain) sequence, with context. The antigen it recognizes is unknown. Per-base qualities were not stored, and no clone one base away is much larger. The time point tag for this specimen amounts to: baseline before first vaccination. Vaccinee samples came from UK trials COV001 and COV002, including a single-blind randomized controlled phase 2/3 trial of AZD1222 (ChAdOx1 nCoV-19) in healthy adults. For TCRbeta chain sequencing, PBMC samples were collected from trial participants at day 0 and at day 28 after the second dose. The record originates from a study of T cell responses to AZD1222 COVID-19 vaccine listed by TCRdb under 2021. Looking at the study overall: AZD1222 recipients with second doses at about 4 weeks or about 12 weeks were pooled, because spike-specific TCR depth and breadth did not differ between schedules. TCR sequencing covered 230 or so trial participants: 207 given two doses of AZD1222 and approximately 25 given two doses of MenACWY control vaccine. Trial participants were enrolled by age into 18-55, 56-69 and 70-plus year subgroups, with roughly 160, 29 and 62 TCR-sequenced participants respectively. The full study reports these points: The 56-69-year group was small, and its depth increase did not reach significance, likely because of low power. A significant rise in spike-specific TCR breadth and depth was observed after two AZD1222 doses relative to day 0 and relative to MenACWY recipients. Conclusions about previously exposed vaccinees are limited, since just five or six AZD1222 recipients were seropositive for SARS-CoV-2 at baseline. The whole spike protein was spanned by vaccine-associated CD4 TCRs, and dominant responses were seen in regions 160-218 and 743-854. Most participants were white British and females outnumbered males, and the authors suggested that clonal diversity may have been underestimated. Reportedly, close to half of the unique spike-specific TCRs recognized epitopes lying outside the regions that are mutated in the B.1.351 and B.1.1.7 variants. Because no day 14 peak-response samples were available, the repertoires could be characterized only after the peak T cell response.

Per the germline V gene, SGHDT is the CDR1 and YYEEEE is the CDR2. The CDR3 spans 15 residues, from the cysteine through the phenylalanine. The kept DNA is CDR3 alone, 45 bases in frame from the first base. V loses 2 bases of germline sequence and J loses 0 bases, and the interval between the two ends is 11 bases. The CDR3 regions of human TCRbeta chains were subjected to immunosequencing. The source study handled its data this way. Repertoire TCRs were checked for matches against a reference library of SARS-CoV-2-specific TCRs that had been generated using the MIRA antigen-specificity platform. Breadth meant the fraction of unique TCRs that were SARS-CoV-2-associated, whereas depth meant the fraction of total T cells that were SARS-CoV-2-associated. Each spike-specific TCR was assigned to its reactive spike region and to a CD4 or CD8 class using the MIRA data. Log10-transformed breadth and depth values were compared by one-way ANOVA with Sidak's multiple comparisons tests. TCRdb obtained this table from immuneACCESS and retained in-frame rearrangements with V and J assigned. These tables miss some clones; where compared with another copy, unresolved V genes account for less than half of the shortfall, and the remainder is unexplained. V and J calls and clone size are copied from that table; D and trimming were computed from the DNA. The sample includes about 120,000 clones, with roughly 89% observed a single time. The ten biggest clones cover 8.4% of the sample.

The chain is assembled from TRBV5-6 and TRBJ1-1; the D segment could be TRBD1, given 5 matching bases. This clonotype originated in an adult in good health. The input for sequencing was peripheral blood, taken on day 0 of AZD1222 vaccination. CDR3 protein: CASSLPGRMNTEAFF. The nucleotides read TGTGCCAGCAGCTTACCGGGACGGATGAACACTGAAGCTTTCTTT. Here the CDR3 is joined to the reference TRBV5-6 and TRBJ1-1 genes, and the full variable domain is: DAGVTQSPTHLIKTRGQQVTLRCSPKSGHDTVSWYQQALGQGPQFIFQYYEEEERQRGNFPDRFSGHQFPNYSSELNVNALLLGDSALYLCASSLPGRMNTEAFFGQGTRLTVV.